A single sample is the source of the 23 T cell receptor beta chains below, sequenced in a study of blood T cell repertoires in COVID-19. Here immunoSEQ multiplex PCR was the method, and the copy in TCRdb shows in-frame clones only, minus some. The sample consists of hundreds of thousands of clones, 88% of them appearing once. The sequenced sample was peripheral blood. The receptors stem from a woman in her twenties or thirties with acute or convalescent COVID-19.

The chain has TRBV7-2 and TRBJ2-7; the match to TRBD2 covers 7 bases. The junction had 4 bases not matched to a gene; V was cut back by 0 bases and J by 2 bases. Germline V gene sequence: CDR1 SGHTA, CDR2 FQGNSA. The CDR3 is 15 amino acids. The CDR3 sequence: CASSLAGTITYEQYF. The CDR3 region has the DNA TGTGCCAGCAGCTTAGCCGGGACTATTACCTACGAGCAGTACTTC.

V usage is TRBV19 and J usage is TRBJ2-3; the D gene is possibly TRBD1 (6 bases). V gave up 4 bases and J gave up 0 bases, with 8 bases separating them. Germline lookup yields CDR1 LNHDA and CDR2 SQIVND (reference sequence). This CDR3 spans 14 amino acids. CDR3 sequence: CASSNRVSTDTQYF. The CDR3 region has the DNA TGTGCCAGTAGTAACAGGGTGAGCACAGATACGCAGTATTTT.

In its sample, this clone was seen once. The chain couples TRBV19 to TRBJ2-4, with a tentative D call TRBD2 (5 bases). This CDR3 is built from 15 residues. Trimming pared 6 bases from V and 0 bases from J, leaving 12 bases between. Germline CDR1 LNHDA, CDR2 SQIVND (reference sequence). The CDR3 spells CASREGILAKNIQYF. DNA for the CDR3: TGTGCCAGTAGAGAGGGAATATTAGCCAAAAACATTCAGTACTTC. Based on the CDR3 plus reference TRBV19 and TRBJ2-4, the full variable domain is DGGITQSPKYLFRKEGQNVTLSCEQNLNHDAMYWYRQDPGQGLRLIYYSQIVNDFQKGDIAEGYSVSREKKESFPLTVTSAQKNPTAFYLCASREGILAKNIQYFGAGTRLSVL.

The V gene is TRBV5-6, the J gene TRBJ2-7; a possible D gene is TRBD2 (5 bases). The CDR3 length is 15 residues. Deletions cut 1 base from V and 3 bases from J, with 14 bases between. Germline V lookup: CDR1 SGHDT, CDR2 YYEEEE. The DNA of the CDR3 is TGTGCCAGCAGCTTGCCCGGGCCTGGAGGCTACGAGCAGTACTTC. It specifies CASSLPGPGGYEQYF.

The chain has TRBV6-2 or TRBV6-3 and TRBJ1-1; D gene unclear. The V and J ends lost 0 bases and 0 bases respectively, with 14 bases between them. This CDR3 is 17 amino acids long. Per the germline V gene, CDR1 is MNHEY and CDR2 is SVGEGT. In DNA form, the CDR3 reads TGTGCCAGCAGTTACTCGGCAGGTATAGGATTGAACACTGAAGCTTTCTTT. It codes for CASSYSAGIGLNTEAFF.

The chain links TRBV5-6 to TRBJ1-3; D uncertain. The CDR3 is made up of 14 amino acids. The V gene lost 1 base and the J gene lost 5 bases, with 10 bases spanning the gap. Germline V gene sequence: CDR1 SGHDT, CDR2 YYEEEE. CDR3 in DNA: TGTGCCAGCAGCTTGTCCCCCAGGCGAAACACCATATATTTT. Translation gives CASSLSPRRNTIYF.

This chain links TRBV19 with TRBJ2-2, with 7 nucleotides matching TRBD1. Per the germline V gene, CDR1 is LNHDA and CDR2 is SQIVND (reference sequence). This CDR3 spans 15 amino acids. Trimming removed 8 bases from V and 7 bases from J; junction bases left unmatched: 13. The CDR3 sequence is CASQAGTARSGELFF. CDR3 nucleotides: TGTGCCAGTCAGGCCGGGACAGCACGGAGCGGGGAGCTGTTTTTT.

This clone was recorded only once. The chain combines TRBV9 with TRBJ2-7; 7 nucleotides line up with TRBD2. The CDR3 is 14 amino acids. Losses at the gene ends were 2 bases for V and 4 bases for J; bases not matched to a gene: 6. From germline, CDR1 is SGDLS and CDR2 YYNGEE. The CDR3 sequence is CASSVGGTGYEQYF. CDR3 DNA: TGTGCCAGCAGCGTGGGAGGGACCGGGTACGAGCAGTACTTC.

This sequence joins TRBV5-6 and TRBJ2-7; 8 nucleotides align to TRBD2. The CDR3 extends over 14 amino acids. Germline V gives CDR1 SGHDT, CDR2 YYEEEE. Unmatched junction bases numbered 6, after V lost 1 base and J lost 6 bases. The CDR3 sequence is CASSLWGTSGEQYF. CDR3 bases: TGTGCCAGCAGCTTGTGGGGGACTAGTGGCGAGCAGTACTTC.

The chain has TRBV30 and TRBJ2-7; a possible D gene is TRBD1 (7 bases). The CDR3 loop spans 13 amino acids. V lost 1 base to trimming and J lost 6 bases, with 13 bases between them. The germline CDR1 and CDR2 sequences are GTSNPN and SVGIG (reference sequence). CDR3 nucleotides: TGTGCCTGGAGTGGGTGGCAGGGGGGCGAGCAGTACTTC. Encoded protein: CAWSGWQGGEQYF.

The chain employs TRBV27 and TRBJ1-3; D unclear. This CDR3 spans 13 amino acids. Germline V CDR1 and CDR2: MNHEY, SMNVEV (reference sequence). Between the trimmed V and J ends, which lost 3 bases and 0 bases, there was a span of 3 bases. CDR3 coding DNA: TGTGCCAGCAGTTTGAGCTCTGGAAACACCATATATTTT. This encodes CASSLSSGNTIYF.

The CDR3 DNA follows: TGTGCCAGCAGCGCAGAGACTAGCGGGAGTTACGAGCAGTACTTC. Amino acid sequence: CASSAETSGSYEQYF. This chain joins TRBV7-2 and TRBJ2-7; TRBD2 agrees at 12 bases. Trimming took 5 bases from V and 4 from J; bases not matched to a gene: 6. Looked up from germline, CDR1 is SGHTA and CDR2 is FQGNSA. The CDR3 has 15 amino acids.

This clone has only a few counts. The CDR3 spells CASSQEGRVNQPQHF. The CDR3 DNA sequence: TGCGCCAGCAGCCAAGAGGGCAGGGTCAATCAGCCCCAGCATTTT. The chain combines TRBV4-3 with TRBJ1-5; TRBD1 might be the D (5 bases). This CDR3 region has 15 residues. V was pared by 0 bases and J by 3 bases, with 9 bases between. Per the germline V gene, CDR1 is LGHNA and CDR2 is YSLEER.

This chain connects TRBV19 to TRBJ2-3, with a possible D match to TRBD2 (5 bases). Germline values: CDR1 LNHDA, CDR2 SQIVND (reference sequence). The V end was cut by 5 bases, the J end by 1 base, with 10 bases between. The CDR3 has 14 amino acids. In DNA form, the CDR3 reads TGTGCCAGTAGTCCATGGACTCGCACAGATACGCAGTATTTT. Protein product: CASSPWTRTDTQYF.

This chain uses TRBV29-1 with TRBJ2-7; tentative D call: TRBD2 (6 bases). CDR1 is SQVTM and CDR2 is ANQGSEA in the germline V gene. This CDR3 has 13 amino acids. V gave up 4 bases and J gave up 0 bases, with 10 bases separating them. The CDR3 loop is CSVVDGSSYEQYF. The CDR3 DNA sequence: TGCAGCGTTGTGGACGGGAGCTCCTACGAGCAGTACTTC.

The gene calls are TRBV7-2 and TRBJ1-1; 7 bases are a match to TRBD1. The CDR3 length is 14 residues. CDR1 SGHTA and CDR2 FQGNSA come from the germline V gene. V trimming: 5 bases; J trimming: 0 bases; junction bases outside the gene matches: 3. The CDR3 spells CASSTGQMNTEAFF. The CDR3 DNA is TGTGCCAGCAGCACGGGACAGATGAACACTGAAGCTTTCTTT.

This rearrangement joins TRBV6-6 to TRBJ1-5, with D unclear. This CDR3 has 14 residues. Germline V gene sequence: CDR1 MNHNY, CDR2 SVGAGI (reference sequence). V shed 2 bases and J shed 0 bases, with 5 bases lying between them. CDR3 nucleotide sequence: TGTGCCAGCAGTTACATAGATAGCAATCAGCCCCAGCATTTT. This encodes CASSYIDSNQPQHF.

This rearrangement joins TRBV9 to TRBJ2-3, with 8 positions matching TRBD2. The CDR3 contains 17 residues. CDR1 and CDR2 from the germline V gene are SGDLS and YYNGEE. V lost 3 bases, J lost 1 base, and 10 bases stayed unmatched. The CDR3 DNA follows: TGTGCCAGCAGCGGACTCGGTGGGCGGGAGGGCACAGATACGCAGTATTTT. This sequence encodes CASSGLGGREGTDTQYF.

The V call is TRBV11-1, the J call TRBJ2-3; D is perhaps TRBD2 (5 bases). Between the trimmed V and J ends, which lost 2 bases and 0 bases, there was a span of 9 bases. The CDR3 contains 15 residues. CDR1 and CDR2 (germline): SGHAT, FQDESV (reference sequence). This CDR3 reads CASSLWRTSTDTQYF. The CDR3 region has the DNA TGTGCCAGCAGCTTATGGCGGACTAGCACAGATACGCAGTATTTT.

V gene TRBV6-2 or TRBV6-3 combines with J gene TRBJ1-4, with TRBD1 as a possible D gene (5 bases). There are 17 residues in the CDR3. Germline CDR1 MNHEY, CDR2 SVGEGT. Trimming left V 0 bases short and J 2 bases short, with 13 bases between. CDR3 in DNA: TGTGCCAGCAGTTACTCCGCTGACAGCGGGACTAATGAAAAACTGTTTTTT. Its protein product is CASSYSADSGTNEKLFF.

This clone was picked up one time. The chain recombines TRBV15 with TRBJ2-7; D gene uncertain. Trimming stripped 1 base from V and 6 bases from J, with 10 bases between. In germline, CDR1 is LNHNV, CDR2 YYDKDF (reference sequence). CDR3 length: 13 residues. CDR3 sequence reads: CATSRAVSVEQYF. DNA of the CDR3: TGTGCCACCAGCAGAGCTGTCTCGGTCGAGCAGTACTTC. Filled out from reference TRBV15 and TRBJ2-7, the complete variable domain reads DAMVIQNPRYQVTQFGKPVTLSCSQTLNHNVMYWYQQKSSQAPKLLFHYYDKDFNNEADTPDNFQSRRPNTSFCFLDIRSPGLGDTAMYLCATSRAVSVEQYFGPGTRLTVT.

The chain combines TRBV5-4 with TRBJ2-1, with D unclear. V was pared by 5 bases and J by 0 bases, with 6 bases between. From germline, CDR1 is SGHNT and CDR2 YYREEE (reference sequence). CDR3 length equals 13 residues. The CDR3 protein is CASSLPSYNEQFF. CDR3 DNA: TGTGCCAGCAGTCTCCCCTCCTACAATGAGCAGTTCTTC.

This clone is a singleton in its sample. The genes are TRBV30 and TRBJ2-1; 9 nucleotides line up with TRBD2. From germline, CDR1 is GTSNPN and CDR2 SVGIG (reference sequence). The CDR3 has 15 amino acids. Trimming removed 0 bases from V and 8 bases from J; junction bases left unmatched: 8. The CDR3 bases are TGTGCCTGGAGTGTTGGTAGCGGGAGCATGGATGAGCAGTTCTTC. Encoded protein: CAWSVGSGSMDEQFF.